This T cell receptor beta chain was recovered during a study of graft-versus-host responses after intestinal transplantation. Study information: Grafts were multivisceral, liver-intestinal, or isolated intestinal.

Sequencing was performed with immunoSEQ multiplex PCR; in TCRdb, only in-frame clones are kept and a portion is missing. This sample has 70,000 to 80,000 clones, with about 90% found just once. The V and J ends lost 2 bases and 10 bases respectively, with 6 bases between them. The germline V gene has CDR1 MNHEY and CDR2 SMNVEV (reference sequence). The CDR3 sequence is 11 residues long. About this clone: Its antigen is undetermined.

This specimen consisted of unstimulated CD8+ T cells sorted from spleen or lymph node cells, obtained before intestinal transplant. V gene TRBV27 combines with J gene TRBJ2-1; no firm D call. The source of this sequence is a human donor who received an intestinal transplant. The CDR3: CASSLGQEQFF. The CDR3 DNA is TGTGCCAGCAGTTTAGGGCAGGAGCAGTTCTTC.